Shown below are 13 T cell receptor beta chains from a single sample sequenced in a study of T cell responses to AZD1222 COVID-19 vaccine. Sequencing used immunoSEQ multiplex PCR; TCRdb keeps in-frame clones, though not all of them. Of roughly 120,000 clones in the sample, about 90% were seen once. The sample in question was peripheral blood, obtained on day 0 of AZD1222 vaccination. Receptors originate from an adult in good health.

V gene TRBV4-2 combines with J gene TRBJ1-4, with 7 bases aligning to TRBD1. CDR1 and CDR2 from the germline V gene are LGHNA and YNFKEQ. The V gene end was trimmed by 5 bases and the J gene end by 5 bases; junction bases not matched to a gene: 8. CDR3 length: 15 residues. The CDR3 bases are TGTGCCAGCAGCGTAAGACAGGGCAACAATGAAAAACTGTTTTTT. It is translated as CASSVRQGNNEKLFF.

This chain's CDR3 is CASRSDLNYGYTF. CDR3 DNA: TGTGCCAGCAGGTCGGATTTAAACTATGGCTACACCTTC. This chain uses TRBV11-2 with TRBJ1-2; D remains unclear. In germline, CDR1 is SGHAT, CDR2 FQNNGV. V was clipped by 6 bases and J by 2 bases, with 10 bases between them. CDR3 length: 13 residues.

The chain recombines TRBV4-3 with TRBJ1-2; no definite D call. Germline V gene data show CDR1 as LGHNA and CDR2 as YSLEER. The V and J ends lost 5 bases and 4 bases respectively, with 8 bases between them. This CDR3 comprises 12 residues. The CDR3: CASSNRGYGYTF. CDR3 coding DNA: TGCGCCAGCAGCAACCGGGGCTATGGCTACACCTTC.

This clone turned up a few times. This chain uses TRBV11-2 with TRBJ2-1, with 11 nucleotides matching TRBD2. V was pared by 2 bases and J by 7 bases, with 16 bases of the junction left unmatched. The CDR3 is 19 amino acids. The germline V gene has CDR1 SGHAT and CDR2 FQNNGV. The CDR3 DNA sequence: TGTGCCAGCAGCTTAATCGGGGGGTTAGCGGGAGGGCCCTCGAATGAGCAGTTCTTC. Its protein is CASSLIGGLAGGPSNEQFF. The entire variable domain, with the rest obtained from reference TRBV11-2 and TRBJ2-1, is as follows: EAGVAQSPRYKIIEKRQSVAFWCNPISGHATLYWYQQILGQGPKLLIQFQNNGVVDDSQLPKDRFSAERLKGVDSTLKIQPAKLEDSAVYLCASSLIGGLAGGPSNEQFFGPGTRLTVL.

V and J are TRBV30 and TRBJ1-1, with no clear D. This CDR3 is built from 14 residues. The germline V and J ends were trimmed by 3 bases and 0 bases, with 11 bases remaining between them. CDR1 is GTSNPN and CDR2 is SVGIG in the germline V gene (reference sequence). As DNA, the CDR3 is TGTGCCTGGAGCGGATTGACGGTGAACACTGAAGCTTTCTTT. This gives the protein CAWSGLTVNTEAFF.

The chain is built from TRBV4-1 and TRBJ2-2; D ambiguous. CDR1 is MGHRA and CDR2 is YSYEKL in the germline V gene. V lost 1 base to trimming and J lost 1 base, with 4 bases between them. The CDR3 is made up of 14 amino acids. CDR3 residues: CASSQAGNTGELFF. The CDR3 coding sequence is TGCGCCAGCAGCCAAGCGGGGAACACCGGGGAGCTGTTTTTT.

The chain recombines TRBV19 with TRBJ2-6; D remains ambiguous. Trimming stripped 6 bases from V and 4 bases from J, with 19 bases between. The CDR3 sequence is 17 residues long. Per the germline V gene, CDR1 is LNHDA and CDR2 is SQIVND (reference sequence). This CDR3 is CASSSPRYSSGANVLTF. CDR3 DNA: TGTGCCAGTAGCTCTCCCCGGTACTCTTCGGGGGCCAACGTCCTGACTTTC.

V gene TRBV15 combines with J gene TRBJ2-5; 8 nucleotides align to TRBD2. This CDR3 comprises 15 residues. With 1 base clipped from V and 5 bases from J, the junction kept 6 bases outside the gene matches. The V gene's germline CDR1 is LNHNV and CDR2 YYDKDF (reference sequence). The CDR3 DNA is TGTGCCACCAGCAGAGTATCGGGGGGGTGGGAGACCCAGTACTTC. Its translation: CATSRVSGGWETQYF.

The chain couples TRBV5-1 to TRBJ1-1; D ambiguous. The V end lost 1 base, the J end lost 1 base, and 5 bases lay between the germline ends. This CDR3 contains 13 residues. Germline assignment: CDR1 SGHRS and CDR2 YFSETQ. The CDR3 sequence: CASSLLGNTEAFF. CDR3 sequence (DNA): TGCGCCAGCAGCTTGCTGGGGAACACTGAAGCTTTCTTT.

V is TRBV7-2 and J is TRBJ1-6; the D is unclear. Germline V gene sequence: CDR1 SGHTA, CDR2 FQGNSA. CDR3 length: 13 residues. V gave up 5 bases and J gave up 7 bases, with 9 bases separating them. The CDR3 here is CASSSFPNSPLHF. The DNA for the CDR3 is TGTGCCAGCAGCAGTTTTCCCAATTCACCCCTCCACTTT.

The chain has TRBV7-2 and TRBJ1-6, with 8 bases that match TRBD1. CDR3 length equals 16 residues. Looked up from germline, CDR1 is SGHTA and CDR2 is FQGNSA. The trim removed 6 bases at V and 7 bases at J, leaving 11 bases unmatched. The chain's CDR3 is CASRRSWTGRNSPLHF. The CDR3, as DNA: TGTGCCAGCAGACGATCCTGGACAGGGAGAAATTCACCCCTCCACTTT.

The CDR3 DNA follows: TGTGCCAGCAGTTACTCGCGGAATACTAGCGGGGCCTACGAGCAGTACTTC. Translation gives CASSYSRNTSGAYEQYF. The chain employs TRBV6-2 or TRBV6-3 and TRBJ2-7; TRBD2 matches at 10 bases. J gave up 2 bases and V 0 bases, and 7 bases lay outside the gene matches. From germline, CDR1 is MNHEY and CDR2 SVGEGT. The CDR3 runs to 17 residues.

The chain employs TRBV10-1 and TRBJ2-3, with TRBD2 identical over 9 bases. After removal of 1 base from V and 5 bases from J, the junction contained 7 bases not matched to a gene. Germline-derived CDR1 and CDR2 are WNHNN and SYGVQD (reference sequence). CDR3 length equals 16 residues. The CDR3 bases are TGCGCCAGCAGTGAGTTTAGCGGGAGTGAAATAGATACGCAGTATTTT. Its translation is CASSEFSGSEIDTQYF.